Reported below is one T cell receptor beta chain. The antigen it binds to is not known. The data derive from a study of monozygotic twins with inflammatory bowel disease (dated by TCRdb to between 2017 and 2020). Some background on the complete study: The full study comprised around 30 monozygotic twin pairs: nine German pairs (four IBD-concordant, five IBD-discordant) and 19 IBD-discordant Danish pairs. Each individual had, on average, about 151 000 unique TCRalpha sequences and 181 000 unique TCRbeta sequences available for analysis. Within discordant pairs, disease-associated traits were sought mainly by comparing IBD patients with their genetically identical healthy co-twins. The study at large found these results: Repertoire similarity did not differ between concordant and discordant twins, which could be due to limited statistical power. Measured by the inverse Simpson index, TCRbeta repertoire diversity was lower in IBD patients than in their healthy co-twins. Compared with healthy twins, IBD patients had fewer clonotypes in common with other individuals, a difference most pronounced in patients showing signs of disease activity. Differing immunosuppressive treatments among patients may have added background noise and inter-individual variability to the repertoires. No single strong signal or clonotype linked to IBD turned up in the results, so the idea that one exists was not supported. The analysis was unable to tell different T cell subtypes apart.

Libraries were constructed by 5' RACE. Each TCR library was prepared from around 3.5 ug of total RNA. cDNA was synthesized with SMARTScribe reverse transcriptase in eight separate reactions per sample. Unique molecular identifiers containing a 6-nucleotide sample barcode were introduced through template switching during cDNA synthesis. Amplification of TCRalpha and TCRbeta cDNA involved two nested PCRs of around 16 and 10 cycles, and each PCR was followed by bead purification. Before amplification, cDNA was treated with uracil DNA-glycosylase and purified using the QIAquick PCR purification kit. The second PCR added Illumina TruSeq-compatible adapters along with sample-specific barcodes. Library quality and concentration were assessed using TapeStation and Qubit, and 5 to 6 ng of each library was pooled. The pooled libraries were sequenced with 2 x 100 bp reads and custom sequencing primers on an Illumina HiSeq2500 single-index Rapid Run. In the original analysis: UMI-based consensus assembly with MiGEC version 1.2.6 was used to correct PCR and sequencing errors. MiXCR version 2.1.1 handled V(D)J alignment, clonotype assembly and CDR3 extraction. Gene usage, clonotype sharing and MAIT/NKT TCR abundance were normalised by analysing the top 1000, 10 000 and 20 000 clonotypes per sample. Diversity was computed as the inverse Simpson index with the vegan R package after downsampling to 27 000 UMIs. Statistical testing used paired Mann-Whitney U tests on the discordant twin pairs and applied Benjamini-Hochberg correction for multiple testing. TCRdb reprocessed the public reads and reports one entry per CDR3 protein sequence, without DNA. These V and J calls derive from TCRdb rather than the authors' analysis. This specimen's table enumerates roughly 200,000 distinct CDR3 sequences. Less than 2% of the sample is taken by the ten largest.

The CDR3 sequence holds 14 residues, the cysteine and phenylalanine included. There is no recorded DNA. Taken from the germline V gene, the CDR1 and CDR2 loops are ENHRY and SYGVKD. An approximately 2.3 ml peripheral blood sample was drawn into PAXgene tubes per donor and stored at -80°C. Without T cell sorting, total RNA was isolated from whole blood using the PAXgene blood miRNA kit on an automated QIAcube. Peripheral blood from monozygotic twin pairs concordant or discordant for inflammatory bowel disease was subjected to deep TCRalpha and TCRbeta repertoire profiling with unique molecular barcoding. Smoking habits were recorded for all twin pairs, and each individual was classified as a current, former or never smoker.

The sequenced material came from blood. The sequence joins TRBV10-3 to TRBJ2-7; TCRdb proposes TRBD1, but this gene call is untestable without DNA. The receptor was derived from a human donor with ulcerative colitis or Crohn's disease, or a healthy co-twin of an affected twin (not recorded which). The CDR3 region has the sequence CAISPSGGGYEQYF.